These 2 T cell receptor beta chains came from one sample sequenced in a study of early T cells in non-severe SARS-CoV-2 infection (dated by TCRdb to the early 2020s). The method behind the library was 5' RACE. The run used a NextSeq 500. In TCRdb, the public reads were trimmed at Q25 with fastp and aligned with MiXCR, with productive beta chains retained. Duplicate CDR3 protein sequences are folded into a single record with the most common DNA and genes. This sample lists about 35,000 distinct CDR3 sequences; roughly 7.9% were detected once. 9.5% to 15% of the sample comes from the top ten. The source material was whole blood, sampled at baseline. Source of these receptors: an adult who was a healthcare worker with PCR-confirmed SARS-CoV-2 infection or an uninfected control (not recorded which).

This clonotype has a count of ten or more. The rearrangement links TRBV6-2 or TRBV6-3 to TRBJ2-7; TRBD1 matches at 10 bases. V shed 2 bases, J shed 1 base, and the junction held 11 bases outside the gene matches. Germline-derived CDR1 and CDR2 are MNHEY and SVGEGT. The length of the CDR3 is 18 residues. The CDR3 DNA reads as TGTGCCAGCAGTTACCAGACAGGGGGCCTACAAATTTCCTACGAGCAGTACTTC. Protein: CASSYQTGGLQISYEQYF.

Ten or more counts support this clonotype. The chain links TRBV20-1 to TRBJ1-3; D perhaps matches TRBD1 (6 bases). Deletions cut 0 bases from V and 3 bases from J, with 9 bases between. Per germline, CDR1 DFQATT and CDR2 SNEGSKA (reference sequence). CDR3 length: 14 residues. The CDR3 protein is CSAREGDNGNTIYF. The CDR3 DNA reads as TGCAGTGCTAGAGAGGGGGACAATGGAAACACCATATATTTT.